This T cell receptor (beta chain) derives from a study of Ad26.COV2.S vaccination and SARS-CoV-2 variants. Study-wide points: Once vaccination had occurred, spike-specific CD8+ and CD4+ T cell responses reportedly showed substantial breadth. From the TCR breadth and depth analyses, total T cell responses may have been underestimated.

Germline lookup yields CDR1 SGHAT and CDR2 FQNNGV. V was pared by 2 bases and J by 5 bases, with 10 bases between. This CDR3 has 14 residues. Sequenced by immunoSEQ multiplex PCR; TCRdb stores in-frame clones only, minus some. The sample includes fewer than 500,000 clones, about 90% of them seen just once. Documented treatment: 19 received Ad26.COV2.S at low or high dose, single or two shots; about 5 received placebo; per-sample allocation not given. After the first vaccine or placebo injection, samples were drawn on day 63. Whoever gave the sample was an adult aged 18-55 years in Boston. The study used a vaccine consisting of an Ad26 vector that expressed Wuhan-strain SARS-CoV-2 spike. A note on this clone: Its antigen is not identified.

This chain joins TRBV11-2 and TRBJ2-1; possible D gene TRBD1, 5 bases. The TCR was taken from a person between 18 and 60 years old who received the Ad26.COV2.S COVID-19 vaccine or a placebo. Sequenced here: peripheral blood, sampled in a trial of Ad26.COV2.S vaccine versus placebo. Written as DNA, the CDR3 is TGTGCCAGCAGCTTAACCACAGGTAACAATGAGCAGTTCTTC. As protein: CASSLTTGNNEQFF.